Described below is a single T cell receptor beta chain sequence and its context. Amplified regions were TCR beta CDR3 sequences from RNA transcripts. HTBI primers were employed in a first-round RT-PCR of the TCR CDR3. Using its own MiXCR run on the multiplex PCR reads, TCRdb lists one record per CDR3 protein. Among a few hundred thousand distinct CDR3 sequences listed, 15% to 20% were seen once. Patients with ophthalmopathy all had a Clinical Activity Score of at least 3, a NOSPECS grade of at least 4 and duration under 3 months. Those patients with uncontrolled infection, other autoimmune disease, pregnancy or lactation were excluded. PBMCs came from more than 9 ml fresh peripheral blood. These data are taken from a study of T cells in Graves' hyperthyroidism and ophthalmopathy. This CDR3 spans 18 amino acids. The V gene lost 2 bases and the J gene lost 3 bases, with 23 bases spanning the gap. Germline-derived CDR1 and CDR2 are MNHNS and SASEGT.

This receptor was identified in a woman aged 40 to 55 with Graves' ophthalmopathy. V is TRBV6-1 and J is TRBJ2-7; a weak D match, TRBD1 (6 bases). Sequencing was performed on blood. The CDR3 loop reads CASSESLTGLGRFYEQYF. For the CDR3, the DNA is TGTGCCAGCAGTGAATCCCTAACAGGGTTGGGTCGGTTCTACGAGCAGTACTTC.